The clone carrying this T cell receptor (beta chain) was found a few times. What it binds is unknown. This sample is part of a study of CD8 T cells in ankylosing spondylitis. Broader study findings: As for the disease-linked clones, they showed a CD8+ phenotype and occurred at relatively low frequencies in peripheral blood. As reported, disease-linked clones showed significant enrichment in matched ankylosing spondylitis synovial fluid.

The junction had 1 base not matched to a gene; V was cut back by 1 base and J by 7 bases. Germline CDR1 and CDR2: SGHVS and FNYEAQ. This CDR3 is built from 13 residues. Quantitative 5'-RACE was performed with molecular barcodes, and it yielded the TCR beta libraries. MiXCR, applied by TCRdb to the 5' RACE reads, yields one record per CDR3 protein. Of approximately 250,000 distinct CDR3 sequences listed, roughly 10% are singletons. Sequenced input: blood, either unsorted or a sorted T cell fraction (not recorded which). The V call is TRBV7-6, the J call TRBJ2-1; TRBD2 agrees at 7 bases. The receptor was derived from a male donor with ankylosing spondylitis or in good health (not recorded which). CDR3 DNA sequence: TGTGCCAGCAGCTTAGGCGGGGGAAATGAGCAGTTCTTC. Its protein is CASSLGGGNEQFF.